This T cell receptor (beta chain) was sequenced during a study of blood T cell repertoires in COVID-19. Study-wide background: The analysed material was cDNA or gDNA that came from T cells, B-cell-depleted T cells, or PBMCs.

In germline, CDR1 is SGHRS, CDR2 YFSETQ. Trimming cost V 0 bases and J 6 bases, with 6 bases left between them. The CDR3 consists of 12 residues. The repertoire was sequenced with immunoSEQ multiplex PCR; TCRdb's copy has only in-frame clones and lacks some. The repertoire holds around 300,000 clones, with approximately 93% as singletons. This TCR was recovered from a young woman with COVID-19, enrolled during active disease. The chain couples TRBV5-1 to TRBJ1-2; D call uncertain. The sample comprised peripheral blood. CDR3 DNA: TGCGCCAGCAGCTTGGACGGGAATGGCTACACCTTC. This sequence encodes CASSLDGNGYTF.